These 26 T cell receptor beta chains came from one sample sequenced in a study of blood T cell repertoires in COVID-19. Sequenced by immunoSEQ multiplex PCR; TCRdb stores in-frame clones only, minus some. In the table there are a few hundred thousand clones, about 89% of which are singletons. Sequencing was done on a sample of peripheral blood. The receptors derive from a man in his forties or fifties with acute or convalescent COVID-19.

The V call is TRBV10-1, the J call TRBJ2-7; TRBD2 matches at 14 bases. CDR3 size: 20 residues. Germline trimming cut 4 bases from V and 4 bases from J; bases unmatched to any gene: 18. Germline values: CDR1 WNHNN, CDR2 SYGVQD (reference sequence). CDR3 amino acids: CASSGLGQPGLAGGIYEQYF. For the CDR3, the DNA is TGCGCCAGCAGTGGTCTGGGACAGCCCGGACTAGCGGGGGGCATTTACGAGCAGTACTTC.

The rearrangement links TRBV18 to TRBJ1-6; tentatively, D is TRBD1 (6 bases). This CDR3 has 15 amino acids. V was shortened by 3 bases and J by 10 bases, with 16 bases between the two germline ends. CDR1 KGHSH and CDR2 LQKENI come from the germline V gene. The CDR3 nucleotides are TGTGCCAGCTCACCCGGGACGGCGAGGGGGTCACCCCTCCACTTT. This gives the protein CASSPGTARGSPLHF.

The chain carries TRBV5-1 and TRBJ1-2; 8 positions agree with TRBD1. The CDR3 is 16 amino acids. CDR1 is SGHRS and CDR2 is YFSETQ in the germline V gene. V lost 0 bases, J lost 4 bases, and 8 bases stayed unmatched. The CDR3 reads CASSLAIAGGTYGYTF. The CDR3 coding sequence is TGCGCCAGCAGCTTGGCCATTGCAGGGGGCACCTATGGCTACACCTTC. Combining the CDR3 with reference TRBV5-1 and TRBJ1-2 gives the whole variable domain KAGVTQTPRYLIKTRGQQVTLSCSPISGHRSVSWYQQTPGQGLQFLFEYFSETQRNKGNFPGRFSGRQFSNSRSEMNVSTLELGDSALYLCASSLAIAGGTYGYTFGSGTRLTVV.

The chain links TRBV29-1 to TRBJ1-2; perhaps TRBD1 as D (5 bases). This CDR3 is 13 amino acids long. V lost 3 bases and J 4 bases, leaving 12 bases between the germline ends. CDR1 SQVTM and CDR2 ANQGSEA come from the germline V gene. The CDR3 spells CSVDRQGGYGYTF. In DNA, the CDR3 is TGCAGCGTTGATAGGCAGGGAGGCTATGGCTACACCTTC.

The rearrangement links TRBV25-1 to TRBJ1-2; D remains ambiguous. The germline CDR1 and CDR2 sequences are MGHDK and SYGVNS. This CDR3 contains 13 residues. The V and J ends lost 3 bases and 3 bases respectively, with 8 bases between them. In nucleotides, the CDR3 is TGTGCCAGCAGTGATCCGGGGTACTATGGCTACACCTTC. Translated, it gives CASSDPGYYGYTF.

V and J are TRBV5-4 and TRBJ2-5; 9 bases line up with TRBD1. Germline V gene data show CDR1 as SGHNT and CDR2 as YYREEE (reference sequence). CDR3 length equals 15 residues. The V gene end was trimmed by 1 base and the J gene end by 4 bases; junction bases not matched to a gene: 5. CDR3 in amino acids: CASSLPGQGGETQYF. The CDR3 DNA reads TGTGCCAGCAGCTTGCCGGGACAGGGTGGAGAGACCCAGTACTTC.

V and J are TRBV19 and TRBJ2-3; 7 positions agree with TRBD2. V lost 6 bases to trimming and J lost 0 bases; unmatched junction nucleotides: 6. Germline-derived CDR1 and CDR2 are LNHDA and SQIVND (reference sequence). This CDR3 has 15 amino acids. The CDR3, as DNA: TGTGCCAGTAGAGCTAAGCGGGGAAGCACAGATACGCAGTATTTT. Translation: CASRAKRGSTDTQYF.

The CDR3 loop is CASLPGTVYNSREQFF. The CDR3 DNA reads TGTGCCAGCCTTCCCGGGACAGTTTATAATAGTCGTGAGCAGTTCTTC. The chain joins TRBV2 to TRBJ2-1; 7 bases map to TRBD1. Germline CDR1 is SNHLY and CDR2 is FYNNEI. Unmatched junction bases numbered 19, after V lost 8 bases and J lost 9 bases. There are 16 residues in the CDR3.

J is TRBJ2-5 and V is TRBV6-4; 13 positions match TRBD2. V lost 0 bases, J lost 0 bases, and 7 bases stayed unmatched. The V gene's germline CDR1 is MRHNA and CDR2 SNTAGT. The CDR3 is 19 amino acids. The CDR3 loop is CASSDSGTSGAPYQETQYF. In nucleotides, the CDR3 is TGTGCCAGCAGTGACTCAGGGACTAGCGGGGCTCCGTACCAAGAGACCCAGTACTTC.

The chain couples TRBV7-3 to TRBJ2-1; no clear D gene. V shed 1 base and J shed 3 bases, with 7 bases lying between them. The CDR3 sequence is 14 residues long. Germline CDR1 is SGHTA and CDR2 is FQGTGA. The CDR3 DNA reads TGTGCCAGCAGCTTAATGTCCAGCTACAATGAGCAGTTCTTC. Protein product: CASSLMSSYNEQFF.

This sequence joins TRBV6-6 and TRBJ2-3; TRBD2 matches at 8 bases. CDR1 MNHNY and CDR2 SVGAGI come from the germline V gene (reference sequence). The CDR3 spans 14 residues. Trimming took 8 bases from V and 4 from J; bases not matched to a gene: 8. CDR3 loop: CASSMGLVSDTQYF. Here the CDR3 DNA reads TGTGCCAGCTCCATGGGACTAGTTTCAGATACGCAGTATTTT.

This rearrangement joins TRBV11-2 to TRBJ1-6, with D maybe TRBD1 (6 bases). V dropped 5 bases and J dropped 10 bases, with 12 bases sitting between them. CDR3 size: 13 residues. Germline V gives CDR1 SGHAT, CDR2 FQNNGV. In nucleotides, the CDR3 is TGTGCCAGCAGCCCGGGGGGCCTCTCACCCCTCCACTTT. Encoded protein: CASSPGGLSPLHF.

The CDR3: CASRGGHENSPLHF. The CDR3 bases are TGTGCCAGCAGGGGAGGGCACGAGAATTCACCCCTCCACTTT. The rearrangement links TRBV2 to TRBJ1-6, with D uncertain. The CDR3 has 14 amino acids. Trimming stripped 6 bases from V and 7 bases from J, with 13 bases between. CDR1 is SNHLY, CDR2 FYNNEI, per germline.

The chain joins TRBV5-8 to TRBJ2-3; 9 bases map to TRBD1. CDR3 size: 14 residues. Germline CDR1 reads SGHTS; CDR2 reads YDEGEE. The V and J ends lost 10 bases and 2 bases, in that order; junction bases with no gene match: 8. The CDR3 DNA reads TGTGCCGGTCCGGGACAGGGATCCACAGATACGCAGTATTTT. Its protein product is CAGPGQGSTDTQYF.

The chain couples TRBV2 to TRBJ2-1; TRBD1 aligns across 8 bases. This CDR3 has 15 amino acids. CDR1 and CDR2 (germline): SNHLY, FYNNEI. The J segment lost 0 bases and the V segment lost 6 bases, leaving 4 bases of the junction unmatched. CDR3 sequence: CASRVDRGSYNEQFF. CDR3 coding DNA: TGTGCCAGCAGAGTAGACAGGGGCTCCTACAATGAGCAGTTCTTC.

The chain uses TRBV30 and TRBJ2-5, with 9 bases matching TRBD1. CDR3 length: 16 residues. CDR1 and CDR2 from the germline V gene are GTSNPN and SVGIG (reference sequence). J gave up 7 bases and V 3 bases, and 15 bases lay outside the gene matches. Here the CDR3 reads CAWRGEDRGPPGTQYF. The CDR3 region has the DNA TGTGCCTGGAGAGGAGAGGACAGGGGTCCTCCCGGGACCCAGTACTTC.

The chain has TRBV5-1 and TRBJ2-5; maybe TRBD2 (5 bases). The CDR3 runs 14 residues. Trimming removed 0 bases from V and 5 bases from J, with 11 bases in between. From germline, CDR1 is SGHRS and CDR2 YFSETQ. The DNA of the CDR3 is TGCGCCAGCAGCTTGGACGGGAATGGGGAGACCCAGTACTTC. It encodes CASSLDGNGETQYF.

The chain carries TRBV30 and TRBJ2-3; 10 bases agree with TRBD2. This CDR3 comprises 13 residues. V trimming: 3 bases; J trimming: 7 bases; junction bases outside the gene matches: 4. In germline, CDR1 is GTSNPN, CDR2 SVGIG (reference sequence). CDR3 nucleotides: TGTGCCTGGAGCGGGACTAGCGCAAATACGCAGTATTTT. Translating it yields CAWSGTSANTQYF.

V is TRBV10-3 and J is TRBJ2-5; 9 bases are shared with TRBD1. V lost 10 bases and J lost 5; bases outside the gene matches: 5. The CDR3 has 12 residues. Germline CDR1 reads ENHRY; CDR2 reads SYGVKD. The CDR3 protein is CATRQGVETQYF. CDR3 DNA sequence: TGTGCCACACGACAGGGGGTGGAGACCCAGTACTTC.

This chain links TRBV9 with TRBJ1-6; possible D gene TRBD1, 5 bases. The ends were cut back, 4 bases at V and 9 bases at J, with 17 bases in the middle. The CDR3 loop spans 15 amino acids. The germline V gene encodes CDR1 SGDLS and CDR2 YYNGEE. The CDR3 DNA reads as TGTGCCAGCAGCCCGGGGGGAGACAGAGTTTCACCCCTCCACTTT. It yields the protein CASSPGGDRVSPLHF.

The chain combines TRBV3-1 (or the pseudogene TRBV3-2) with TRBJ1-2; TRBD1 might be the D (6 bases). CDR1 is LGHDT and CDR2 is YNNKEL in the germline V gene (reference sequence). Trimming shortened V by 1 base and J by 4 bases, and 13 bases separated the two germline ends. This CDR3 region has 15 residues. The CDR3: CASSQVQGPFYGYTF. The CDR3 nucleotides are TGTGCCAGCAGCCAAGTTCAGGGGCCGTTCTATGGCTACACCTTC.

The V gene is TRBV12-3 or TRBV12-4, the J gene TRBJ2-7; D gene ambiguous. There are 12 residues in the CDR3. The V and J ends lost 5 bases and 4 bases respectively, with 9 bases between them. The CDR3 sequence is CASSPRVYEQYF. The CDR3 DNA sequence: TGTGCCAGCAGTCCCCGGGTTTACGAGCAGTACTTC.

The J gene is TRBJ2-1, the V gene TRBV29-1, with a tentative D call TRBD2 (7 bases). This CDR3 region has 14 residues. Trimming cost V 4 bases and J 8 bases, with 18 bases left between them. Germline V gene lookup returns CDR1 SQVTM and CDR2 ANQGSEA. The CDR3 protein is CSVGRRGGGDEQFF. CDR3 bases: TGCAGCGTTGGGAGGAGGGGGGGTGGCGATGAGCAGTTCTTC.

The chain uses TRBV12-5 and TRBJ2-6; 8 bases match TRBD1. Germline lookup yields CDR1 LGHNT and CDR2 FRNRAP. The V gene end was trimmed by 5 bases and the J gene end by 0 bases; junction bases not matched to a gene: 9. This CDR3 has 18 residues. In DNA, the CDR3 is TGTGCTAGTGGTCTCCCGGACAGGGCCTTCTCTGGGGCCAACGTCCTGACTTTC. This codes for CASGLPDRAFSGANVLTF. The variable domain in full, with the rest retrieved from reference TRBV12-5 and TRBJ2-6, is DARVTQTPRHKVTEMGQEVTMRCQPILGHNTVFWYRQTMMQGLELLAYFRNRAPLDDSGMPKDRFSAEMPDATLATLKIQPSEPRDSAVYFCASGLPDRAFSGANVLTFGAGSRLTVL.

The chain is built from TRBV5-1 and TRBJ2-7, with 8 bases that match TRBD1. CDR1 is SGHRS and CDR2 is YFSETQ in the germline V gene. The CDR3 runs 13 residues. V shed 5 bases and J 6 bases; nucleotides not matched to a gene: 7. CDR3 DNA: TGCGCCAGCAGGGGGACAGGTTCGGGCGAGCAGTACTTC. Protein product: CASRGTGSGEQYF. The whole variable domain, remainder taken from reference TRBV5-1 and TRBJ2-7, is KAGVTQTPRYLIKTRGQQVTLSCSPISGHRSVSWYQQTPGQGLQFLFEYFSETQRNKGNFPGRFSGRQFSNSRSEMNVSTLELGDSALYLCASRGTGSGEQYFGPGTRLTVT.

This clone was counted between two and nine times. The rearrangement links TRBV6-1 to TRBJ1-1; D gene unclear. Germline V CDR1 and CDR2: MNHNS, SASEGT. Trimming stripped 3 bases from V and 0 bases from J, with 8 bases between. This CDR3 is built from 14 residues. The CDR3 loop reads CASSEIELNTEAFF. Written as DNA, the CDR3 is TGTGCCAGCAGTGAGATAGAGTTGAACACTGAAGCTTTCTTT.